What follows are 8 T cell receptor beta chains derived from one specimen sequenced in a study of early T cells in non-severe SARS-CoV-2 infection. TCRdb re-analysed the 5' RACE reads in MiXCR, keeping a single row per CDR3 protein. The table shows more than 45,000 distinct CDR3 sequences, with around 14% occurring only once. Sequenced: whole blood. The receptor set was obtained from an adult who was a healthcare worker with PCR-confirmed SARS-CoV-2 infection or an uninfected control (not recorded which).

This clonotype was detected many times. The CDR3 nucleotides are TGTGCCAGCAGTCCACTAGCGGGAGGGCCGGGCGAGCAGTACTTC. It translates to CASSPLAGGPGEQYF. This chain links TRBV27 with TRBJ2-7; 13 bases fit TRBD2. V shed 5 bases and J 6 bases; nucleotides not matched to a gene: 7. This CDR3 is 15 amino acids long. Germline CDR1 and CDR2: MNHEY and SMNVEV (reference sequence).

This chain links TRBV20-1 with TRBJ1-1; D remains unclear. V was clipped by 6 bases and J by 3 bases, with 11 bases between them. This CDR3 spans 12 amino acids. CDR1 is DFQATT and CDR2 is SNEGSKA in the germline V gene (reference sequence). CDR3 nucleotides: TGCAGTGCAAGATCAGGCGACACTGAAGCTTTCTTT. This encodes CSARSGDTEAFF.

This chain joins TRBV29-1 and TRBJ2-1, with D perhaps TRBD2 (6 bases). This CDR3 comprises 11 residues. Deletions cut 8 bases from V and 9 bases from J, with 14 bases between. Germline values: CDR1 SQVTM, CDR2 ANQGSEA. The CDR3 protein is CSLNGGVEQFF. The CDR3 nucleotides are TGCAGCTTAAACGGGGGAGTTGAGCAGTTCTTC.

The chain combines TRBV7-3 with TRBJ2-2; 7 bases line up with TRBD1. The V and J ends lost 2 bases and 5 bases, in that order; junction bases with no gene match: 11. Per the germline V gene, CDR1 is SGHTA and CDR2 is FQGTGA. The CDR3 sequence is 17 residues long. CDR3 sequence reads: CASSLARTGAVTGELFF. The CDR3 coding sequence is TGTGCCAGCAGCTTAGCTCGTACAGGGGCGGTTACCGGGGAGCTGTTTTTT.

This clonotype came up many times. V and J are TRBV11-2 and TRBJ1-1; no firm D call. The V gene lost 2 bases and the J gene lost 2 bases, with 9 bases spanning the gap. The CDR3 length is 14 residues. The germline V gene has CDR1 SGHAT and CDR2 FQNNGV. This CDR3 reads CASSLRGPNTEAFF. As DNA, the CDR3 is TGTGCCAGCAGCTTAAGAGGGCCCAACACTGAAGCTTTCTTT.

A remark on this clonotype: Being one base from a much bigger clone, this may be a read error. The chain links TRBV6-6 to TRBJ2-5, with 7 positions matching TRBD1. The trim removed 8 bases at V and 4 bases at J, leaving 16 bases unmatched. CDR1 is MNHNY, CDR2 SVGAGI, per germline (reference sequence). CDR3 length: 16 amino acids. CDR3 nucleotide sequence: TGTGCCAGCGGTCGAGGACCGCGACAGGGACGAGAGACCCAGTACTTC. It codes for CASGRGPRQGRETQYF.

This clonotype was counted many times. The V and J genes are TRBV15 and TRBJ2-1; D ambiguous. V lost 0 bases and J 9 bases, leaving 6 bases between the germline ends. The germline gives CDR1 LNHNV, CDR2 YYDKDF (reference sequence). This CDR3 spans 12 amino acids. The CDR3 here is CATSRDSAEQFF. For the CDR3, the DNA is TGTGCCACCAGCAGAGATTCAGCTGAGCAGTTCTTC.

This clonotype was recorded many times. The chain recombines TRBV29-1 with TRBJ2-3, with 16 bases identical to TRBD2. Germline trimming cut 6 bases from V and 4 bases from J; bases unmatched to any gene: 4. The CDR3 spans 15 residues. The germline gives CDR1 SQVTM, CDR2 ANQGSEA. The CDR3 here is CSVGTSGRAADTQYF. CDR3 bases: TGCAGCGTCGGGACTAGCGGGAGGGCCGCAGATACGCAGTATTTT.